These T cell receptor beta chains were read from a single sample in a study of T cells in Graves' hyperthyroidism and ophthalmopathy. TCRdb fed the multiplex PCR reads into MiXCR, producing one record per CDR3 protein. Of some 460,000 distinct CDR3 sequences listed, approximately 14% were seen once; the top ten hold around 7.7%. Sequencing was done on a sample of blood. The receptors derive from a woman aged 18-29 years with Graves' hyperthyroidism. Both conserved end residues are part of each CDR3. The D gene is left open where the match is weak. For some rows the clone size is stated as once, few or many, or as a class when expanded; others skip it.

d_gene	abundance	v_gene	j_gene	CDR3aa	CDR3nt
-	-	TRBV12-3/TRBV12-4	TRBJ2-5	CASSLRSGAETQYF	TGTGCCAGCAGTTTAAGGTCCGGGGCAGAGACCCAGTACTTC
-	many	TRBV15	TRBJ2-1	CATSRPSSNEQFF	TGTGCCACCAGCCGACCCTCGTCAAATGAGCAGTTCTTC
TRBD2	many	TRBV12-3/TRBV12-4	TRBJ2-2	CASSKTSGHTGELFF	TGTGCCAGCAGTAAGACTAGCGGGCACACCGGGGAGCTGTTTTTT
-	-	TRBV3-1	TRBJ2-2	CASSLLGVGELFF	TGTGCCAGCAGCCTCCTAGGTGTCGGGGAGCTGTTTTTT
TRBD2	few	TRBV29-1	TRBJ2-1	CSVLLAGLNEQFF	TGCAGCGTTCTGCTAGCGGGTCTCAATGAGCAGTTCTTC
-	few	TRBV7-9	TRBJ1-4	CASSLGQTSATNEKLFF	TGTGCCAGCAGCTTAGGACAGACCAGCGCAACTAATGAAAAACTGTTTTTT
-	many	TRBV7-6	TRBJ2-1	CASSLGPSLGNEQFF	TGTGCCAGCAGCTTAGGCCCCAGTCTGGGCAATGAGCAGTTCTTC
-	many	TRBV7-9	TRBJ2-5	CASSLAAGGKETQYF	TGTGCCAGCAGCTTGGCGGCGGGCGGGAAGGAGACCCAGTACTTC
-	many	TRBV12-3/TRBV12-4	TRBJ2-7	CASSSRTVYEQYF	TGTGCCAGCAGTTCCAGGACAGTCTACGAGCAGTACTTC
-	many	TRBV10-3	TRBJ1-1	CAISRATPTNTEAFF	TGTGCCATCAGTCGGGCCACTCCGACGAACACTGAAGCTTTCTTT
TRBD1	few	TRBV10-3	TRBJ2-5	CAISDPGTGGSKTQYF	TGTGCCATCAGTGACCCCGGGACAGGGGGTTCGAAGACCCAGTACTTC
TRBD1	many	TRBV7-9	TRBJ2-7	CASSRPGQGVEQYF	TGTGCCAGCAGCAGACCGGGACAGGGGGTCGAGCAGTACTTC
TRBD2	many	TRBV13	TRBJ2-7	CASSLRFGLAGYEQYF	TGTGCCAGCAGCTTAAGGTTTGGTCTAGCGGGATACGAGCAGTACTTC
TRBD2	many	TRBV7-3	TRBJ2-7	CASSLWTSGTGLAGGPEQYF	TGTGCCAGCAGCTTATGGACCTCCGGGACAGGGCTAGCGGGAGGTCCCGAGCAGTACTTC
-	-	TRBV9	TRBJ1-6	CASSDGGVGNSPLHF	TGTGCCAGCAGCGACGGGGGGGTGGGTAATTCACCCCTCCACTTT
TRBD2	many	TRBV9	TRBJ2-1	CASSGGTSGNNEQFF	TGTGCCAGCAGCGGCGGGACTAGCGGTAACAATGAGCAGTTCTTC
TRBD1	many	TRBV14	TRBJ1-4	CASSPNRGLGEKLFF	TGTGCCAGCAGCCCGAACAGGGGATTGGGGGAAAAACTGTTTTTT
-	many	TRBV19	TRBJ1-3	CASRTGPVSGNTIYF	TGTGCCAGTCGAACAGGGCCCGTCTCTGGAAACACCATATATTTT
-	many	TRBV20-1	TRBJ2-1	CSRDRDNEQFF	TGCAGCCGCGACAGAGACAATGAGCAGTTCTTC
-	-	TRBV19	TRBJ2-1	CASSIGPAGYEQFF	TGTGCCAGTAGTATAGGGCCGGCGGGCTATGAGCAGTTCTTC
-	many	TRBV12-3/TRBV12-4	TRBJ2-1	CASSFHFDNEQFF	TGTGCCAGCAGTTTTCACTTCGACAATGAGCAGTTCTTC
TRBD1	-	TRBV28	TRBJ2-2	CASSAGQGDTGELFF	TGTGCCAGCAGTGCAGGACAGGGGGACACCGGGGAGCTGTTTTTT
-	many	TRBV29-1	TRBJ2-5	CSVGALGGQETQYF	TGCAGCGTTGGGGCCCTCGGGGGTCAAGAGACCCAGTACTTC
TRBD2	many	TRBV12-5	TRBJ2-4	CASGLVLRGAKNIQYF	TGTGCTAGTGGTTTGGTACTGCGGGGGGCCAAAAACATTCAGTACTTC
-	many	TRBV12-3/TRBV12-4	TRBJ2-1	CASSLWLAHEQFF	TGTGCCAGCAGTTTATGGCTAGCACATGAGCAGTTCTTC
-	many	TRBV6-1	TRBJ2-3	CASSEAAGLEDTQYF	TGTGCCAGCAGTGAAGCGGCGGGACTCGAAGATACGCAGTATTTT
TRBD2	many	TRBV5-5	TRBJ2-7	CASSLTSGGVDEQYF	TGTGCCAGCAGCTTGACTAGCGGGGGGGTCGACGAGCAGTACTTC
-	many	TRBV6-1	TRBJ2-1	CASTNGPYNEQFF	TGTGCCAGCACCAACGGGCCTTACAATGAGCAGTTCTTC
-	many	TRBV5-5	TRBJ2-5	CASSLAPGAQETQYF	TGTGCCAGCAGCTTGGCCCCGGGCGCCCAAGAGACCCAGTACTTC
-	many	TRBV19	TRBJ2-5	CASSIAGETQYF	TGTGCCAGTAGTATAGCCGGAGAGACCCAGTACTTC
-	many	TRBV6-1	TRBJ2-3	CASSVGGSRTDTQYF	TGTGCCAGCAGTGTGGGGGGAAGTCGAACAGATACGCAGTATTTT
-	-	TRBV18	TRBJ2-7	CASSLPGLSYEQYF	TGTGCCAGCTCACTTCCGGGGCTCTCCTACGAGCAGTACTTC
TRBD1	few	TRBV27	TRBJ1-6	CASSIRQGLNSPLHF	TGTGCCAGCAGTATCCGACAGGGATTGAATTCACCCCTCCACTTT
-	many	TRBV2	TRBJ2-7	CASSPGTPPGEQYF	TGTGCCAGCAGCCCCGGGACACCTCCGGGAGAGCAGTACTTC
-	few	TRBV6-1	TRBJ2-7	CASSPPSGTYPEQYF	TGTGCCAGCAGTCCACCCTCCGGGACGTATCCCGAGCAGTACTTC
-	many	TRBV20-1	TRBJ2-2	CSARESGFTGELFF	TGCAGTGCTAGAGAATCGGGGTTCACCGGGGAGCTGTTTTTT
TRBD2	few	TRBV18	TRBJ2-5	CASSPPWASGIRGQETQYF	TGTGCCAGCTCACCACCGTGGGCTAGCGGGATCCGTGGGCAAGAGACCCAGTACTTC
TRBD1	few	TRBV20-1	TRBJ1-5	CSASDSLGQGARQPQHF	TGCAGTGCTAGCGATAGTCTGGGACAGGGGGCTCGGCAGCCCCAGCATTTT
-	few	TRBV19	TRBJ1-5	CASNPHFDGFWQPQHF	TGTGCCAGTAATCCACACTTTGACGGCTTCTGGCAGCCCCAGCATTTT
-	many	TRBV18	TRBJ2-3	CASSPTNTDTQYF	TGTGCCAGCTCACCCACAAACACAGATACGCAGTATTTT
-	many	TRBV12-3/TRBV12-4	TRBJ2-4	CASSFRGKNIQYF	TGTGCCAGCAGTTTTCGGGGAAAAAACATTCAGTACTTC
-	many	TRBV4-1	TRBJ1-1	CASSPSDERATPEAFF	TGCGCCAGCAGCCCCTCGGACGAGAGAGCCACCCCAGAAGCTTTCTTT
-	-	TRBV29-1	TRBJ2-5	CSVGRPETQYF	TGCAGCGTTGGTAGGCCGGAGACCCAGTACTTC
TRBD2	-	TRBV7-2	TRBJ2-1	CASSLVRLAVYNERFF	TGTGCCAGCAGCCTAGTTCGACTAGCGGTTTACAATGAGCGTTTCTTC
-	-	TRBV20-1	TRBJ1-1	CSAEPQGPNTEAFF	TGCAGTGCAGAACCACAGGGACCGAACACTGAAGCTTTCTTT
-	-	TRBV27	TRBJ1-5	CASSFTGVQPQHF	TGTGCCAGCAGTTTTACCGGGGTCCAGCCCCAGCATTTT
-	many	TRBV28	TRBJ2-7	CASSFGELGEQYF	TGTGCCAGCAGTTTCGGGGAGTTGGGCGAGCAGTACTTC
TRBD2	many	TRBV6-1	TRBJ2-7	CASSETSGGYEQYF	TGTGCCAGCAGTGAGACTAGCGGGGGGTACGAGCAGTACTTC
-	few	TRBV14	TRBJ1-1	CASSRRRTEAFF	TGTGCCAGCAGTCGTCGACGGACTGAAGCTTTCTTT
-	many	TRBV6-6	TRBJ2-3	CASSYDASTDTQYF	TGTGCCAGCAGTTACGATGCTAGCACAGATACGCAGTATTTT
TRBD2	many	TRBV6-6	TRBJ2-1	CASSYWVAGAEEQFF	TGTGCCAGCAGTTACTGGGTAGCGGGAGCCGAAGAGCAGTTCTTC
-	many	TRBV6-1	TRBJ1-1	CASSPQTVTEAFF	TGTGCCAGCAGTCCTCAGACAGTCACTGAAGCTTTCTTT
-	many	TRBV27	TRBJ1-2	CASSPRQTDPFYGYTF	TGTGCCAGCAGTCCCAGACAGACGGACCCTTTCTATGGCTACACCTTC
TRBD2	many	TRBV7-2	TRBJ2-1	CASSYPPGLAGFTEQFF	TGTGCCAGCAGTTATCCTCCGGGACTAGCGGGATTCACTGAGCAGTTCTTC
-	many	TRBV11-2	TRBJ2-7	CASSLAPGPYEQYF	TGTGCCAGCAGCTTAGCTCCGGGCCCCTACGAGCAGTACTTC
TRBD2	many	TRBV20-1	TRBJ2-2	CSARGQRGRTGELFF	TGCAGTGCTAGAGGCCAGCGGGGGCGTACCGGGGAGCTGTTTTTT
-	-	TRBV14	TRBJ1-6	CASSQFRDSGPNSPLHF	TGTGCCAGCAGCCAGTTCAGAGATTCGGGACCTAATTCACCCCTCCACTTT
TRBD1	-	TRBV5-4	TRBJ2-7	CASSLAGTGAYEQYF	TGTGCCAGCAGCTTGGCCGGGACAGGGGCCTACGAGCAGTACTTC
-	many	TRBV3-1	TRBJ2-5	CASSKSPGNQETQYF	TGTGCCAGCAGCAAAAGCCCAGGAAACCAAGAGACCCAGTACTTC
TRBD2	many	TRBV20-1	TRBJ2-3	CSASRLAGVVDTQYF	TGCAGTGCTAGCCGACTAGCGGGAGTGGTAGATACGCAGTATTTT